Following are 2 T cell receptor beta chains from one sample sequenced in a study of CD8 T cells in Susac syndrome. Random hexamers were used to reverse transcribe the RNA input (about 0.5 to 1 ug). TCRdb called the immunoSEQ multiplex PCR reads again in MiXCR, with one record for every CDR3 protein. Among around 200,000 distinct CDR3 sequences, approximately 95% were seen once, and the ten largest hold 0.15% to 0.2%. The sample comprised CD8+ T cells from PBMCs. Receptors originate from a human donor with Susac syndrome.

The CDR3 loop reads CASSQFAGGNTEAFF. CDR3 DNA sequence: TGTGCCAGCAGCCAATTCGCAGGGGGGAACACTGAAGCTTTCTTT. The chain carries TRBV16 and TRBJ1-1; TRBD1 matches 7 bases. This CDR3 contains 15 residues. Trimming took 1 base from V and 1 from J; bases not matched to a gene: 3. The germline V gene encodes CDR1 KGHSY and CDR2 FQNENV.

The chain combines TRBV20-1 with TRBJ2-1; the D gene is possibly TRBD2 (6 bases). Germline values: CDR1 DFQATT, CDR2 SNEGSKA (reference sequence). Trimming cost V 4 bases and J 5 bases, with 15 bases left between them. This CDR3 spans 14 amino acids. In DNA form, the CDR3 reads TGCAGTGCTACAGACTCGGGGGAAAACAATGAGCAGTTCTTC. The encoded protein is CSATDSGENNEQFF.